This paragraph reports one TCR beta chain. Its antigen is currently unknown. A second PCR, run for roughly 7 to 12 cycles, used a sample-barcoded 5' primer plus a J-beta primer mix. TCRdb reprocessed the 5' RACE reads via MiXCR and lists one record per CDR3 protein. The table records about 810,000 distinct CDR3 sequences, 36% of them present only once. The source of the sample is a study of blood T cells in healthy people across ages. Across the whole study: Template switching caught about one barcoded beta molecule for each two T cells. The study's findings and limits: Across the age range, TCR beta diversity per million T cells fell in a roughly linear way. A strong correlation was seen between TCR beta diversity and naive T cell percentage.

Donors were systemically healthy Caucasian individuals from Russia aged roughly 6 to 100 years. Germline lookup yields CDR1 MNHEY and CDR2 SVGEGT. Trimming cost V 5 bases and J 7 bases, with 9 bases left between them. The CDR3 runs to 11 residues. The sequence was collected from a man aged 18 to 29 in good health. The V and J genes are TRBV6-2 or TRBV6-3 and TRBJ2-7; D is uncertain. Sequenced material: blood. The CDR3 DNA sequence: TGTGCCAGCAGTGAATGGAATGAGCAGTACTTC. Translation: CASSEWNEQYF.